This TCR beta chain came from a study of CD8 T cells in ankylosing spondylitis (dated by TCRdb to 2015 to 2018). Some background on the complete study: The study set out to find disease-linked TCR variants by profiling T cell receptor beta repertoires in ankylosing spondylitis patients and healthy donors. The full study cohort comprised 25 ankylosing spondylitis patients and 85 to 120 healthy donors. Samples of peripheral blood were taken, and for ankylosing spondylitis patients, synovial fluid was collected as well. What the research found in general, with its limitations: The disease-linked clones were reported to be significantly enriched in matched synovial fluid samples from ankylosing spondylitis patients. In peripheral blood, the disease-linked clones were found at relatively low frequencies and had a CD8+ phenotype. Some of the motif variants had been reported before in the synovial fluid and blood of reactive arthritis patients, a finding that suggests common disease-initiation mechanisms. Blood from ankylosing spondylitis patients appeared to be characterized by a TCR beta motif composed of under ten highly homologous amino acid variants.

Worth noting for this clonotype: The clone's antigen remains unknown. Base-call qualities are not available, and no considerably larger clone is one nucleotide away.

CDR1 and CDR2, looked up from the germline V gene (reference sequence), are SEHNR and FQNEAQ. Measured from the cysteine to the phenylalanine, the CDR3 is 13 residues long. Of all the DNA, just the CDR3 is kept, 39 bases in frame from base 1. V sheds 5 bases and J sheds 1 base, leaving 9 bases between their ends. Sequencing took place on an Illumina HiSeq 2500. Quantitative 5'-RACE with molecular barcodes was the method used to prepare the TCR beta libraries. In the paper's pipeline: A new computational method based on a probabilistic model of VDJ rearrangement was used to identify disease-linked TCR variants. TCRdb reprocessed the public reads (quality trimming at Q25 with fastp, clone calling with MiXCR) and kept in-frame beta chains. Identical CDR3 protein sequences are pooled into one entry, listed with their most common genes and DNA. TCRdb's processing, not the study's, gives the V and J calls here. Recorded for this sample are roughly 400,000 distinct CDR3 sequences; approximately 20% of them occurred a single time. Clones ranked in the top ten supply about 17% of the sample.

What was sequenced was blood, either unsorted or a sorted T cell fraction (not recorded which). The rearranged chain carries TRBV7-9 and TRBJ2-7; no D gene call is confident. This clonotype originated in a male donor with ankylosing spondylitis. The CDR3 has the sequence CASSLDWSYEQYF. The nucleotide sequence is TGTGCCAGCAGCCTGGATTGGTCCTACGAGCAGTACTTC.